The 18 T cell receptor beta chains reported below all come from one sample, sequenced in a study of blood T cells in healthy people across ages. The authors ran a second PCR of 7 to 11 cycles using a sample-barcoded 5' primer and a J-beta primer mix. TCRdb reanalysed the 5' RACE reads using MiXCR and keeps one entry per CDR3 protein. The repertoire holds 600,000 or so distinct CDR3 sequences, with over 20% as singletons. The sample comprised blood. The receptor set was obtained from a man between 65 and 85 years old in good health.

The chain carries TRBV12-3 or TRBV12-4 and TRBJ2-5, with TRBD1 identical over 9 bases. The DNA end favors TRBJ2-7, so the J call may be wrong. The CDR3 is made up of 16 amino acids. The CDR3 here is CASRPTTGTGTYEQYF. CDR3 sequence (DNA): TGTGCCAGCAGGCCAACAACCGGGACAGGGACCTACGAGCAGTACTTC.

The V call is TRBV29-1, the J call TRBJ1-2, with 7 bases that match TRBD1. With V trimmed by 1 base and J by 5 bases, 13 bases remained unmatched. Germline values: CDR1 SQVTM, CDR2 ANQGSEA. CDR3 length: 16 amino acids. The CDR3 here is CSVEAPYRGVVYGYTF. CDR3 in DNA: TGCAGCGTTGAAGCCCCATACAGGGGAGTTGTGTATGGCTACACCTTC.

The chain combines TRBV6-1 with TRBJ2-5, with 8 bases that match TRBD1. V lost 6 bases to trimming and J lost 5 bases; unmatched junction nucleotides: 5. Germline CDR1 reads MNHNS; CDR2 reads SASEGT. The CDR3 loop spans 13 amino acids. The CDR3 nucleotides are TGTGCCAGCAGCCAGGGACAGGTTGAGACCCAGTACTTC. It codes for CASSQGQVETQYF.

The chain has TRBV20-1 and TRBJ2-1; 10 bases agree with TRBD2. The length of the CDR3 is 14 residues. Germline V gives CDR1 DFQATT, CDR2 SNEGSKA (reference sequence). Trimming took 6 bases from V and 6 from J; bases not matched to a gene: 8. This chain's CDR3 is CSAPLAGVSNEQFF. For the CDR3, the DNA is TGCAGTGCCCCCCTAGCGGGAGTATCCAATGAGCAGTTCTTC.

The chain joins TRBV21-1 to TRBJ2-4; TRBD1 reflects the table's D call only, with no check against the DNA. TRBV21-1 is recorded as a pseudogene. The CDR3 covers 10 residues. The CDR3 DNA follows: TGTGCCAGCAGCCCCCTTAATAAGTACTTC. Protein: CASSPLNKYF.

In this sample, this clonotype turned up a few times. This sequence joins TRBV20-1 and TRBJ2-7; 9 nucleotides align to TRBD2. The end of the DNA fits TRBJ2-1 better, so the J call may be wrong. This CDR3 has 14 residues. Germline-derived CDR1 and CDR2 are DFQATT and SNEGSKA (reference sequence). The CDR3 DNA sequence: TGCAGTGCTAGAAGCGGGAGGAATAACAATGAGCAGTTCTTC. Amino acids: CSARSGRNNNEQFF.

The table lists this clonotype with many counts. CDR3 bases: TGTGCCAGCAGTCCGATTTACACAGATACGCAGTATTTT. Translation gives CASSPIYTDTQYF. The V gene is TRBV27, the J gene TRBJ2-3, with D uncertain. Looked up from germline, CDR1 is MNHEY and CDR2 is SMNVEV (reference sequence). This CDR3 region has 13 residues. Trimming removed 5 bases at V and 2 bases at J, with 8 bases between.

This clonotype has only one observation. V and J are TRBV25-1 and TRBJ2-7; D not resolved. V shed 8 bases and J shed 0 bases, with 5 bases lying between them. Germline CDR1 reads MGHDK; CDR2 reads SYGVNS. The CDR3 covers 11 residues. The CDR3 nucleotides are TGTGCCAGCCAGGACTCCTACGAGCAGTACTTC. Encoded protein: CASQDSYEQYF.

This rearrangement joins TRBV2 to TRBJ2-7; D perhaps matches TRBD2 (5 bases). The germline gives CDR1 SNHLY, CDR2 FYNNEI. The CDR3 sequence is 13 residues long. Trimming cost V 6 bases and J 3 bases, with 12 bases left between them. The chain's CDR3 is CASSDSDYYEQYF. CDR3 in DNA: TGTGCCAGCAGCGATAGCGACTACTACGAGCAGTACTTC.

The rearrangement joins TRBV27 to TRBJ2-5, with TRBD1 as a possible D gene (6 bases). This CDR3 comprises 14 residues. Trimming stripped 2 bases from V and 11 bases from J, with 18 bases between. Germline values: CDR1 MNHEY, CDR2 SMNVEV (reference sequence). This chain's CDR3 is CASSLNPIEGEQYF. The CDR3 DNA is TGTGCCAGCAGTTTAAACCCTATCGAGGGGGAGCAGTACTTC.

This clonotype came up a few times. The chain combines TRBV7-2 with TRBJ2-7, with 7 bases that match TRBD2. The junction had 3 bases not matched to a gene; V was cut back by 1 base and J by 0 bases. CDR1 and CDR2 (germline): SGHTA, FQGNSA. The CDR3 has 15 amino acids. This CDR3 reads CASSLGEGSSYEQYF. The DNA of the CDR3 is TGTGCCAGCAGCTTAGGGGAGGGAAGCTCCTACGAGCAGTACTTC.

The chain joins TRBV6-6 to TRBJ2-1; D call uncertain. This CDR3 region has 16 residues. Between the trimmed V and J ends, which lost 0 bases and 6 bases, there was a span of 15 bases. The germline gives CDR1 MNHNY, CDR2 SVGAGI (reference sequence). The DNA for the CDR3 is TGTGCCAGCAGTTACTCTTTTCAGGAGCCGGGCAATGAGCAGTTCTTC. Protein product: CASSYSFQEPGNEQFF.

There are a few counts of this clonotype. The chain employs TRBV20-1 and TRBJ1-3; TRBD1 is a possible D gene (6 bases). Trimming took off 5 bases at V and 5 bases at J, with 19 bases between the two ends. There are 15 residues in the CDR3. CDR1 DFQATT and CDR2 SNEGSKA come from the germline V gene (reference sequence). CDR3 coding DNA: TGCAGTGCTCGGGAAGGGGGGACGGCCAGAAACACCATATATTTT. Translating gives CSAREGGTARNTIYF.

This clonotype was observed a handful of times. The chain is built from TRBV9 and TRBJ1-6, with a possible D match to TRBD1 (6 bases). The V gene lost 0 bases and the J gene lost 9 bases, with 13 bases spanning the gap. This CDR3 has 15 residues. Germline CDR1 SGDLS, CDR2 YYNGEE. The CDR3 here is CASSVDGQSISPLHF. Here the CDR3 DNA reads TGTGCCAGCAGCGTAGATGGACAGTCAATTTCACCCCTCCACTTT.

For this clonotype: This clone may be a read error of a much larger clone one base away. The chain employs TRBV20-1 and TRBJ2-7; D not certain. Germline V lookup: CDR1 DFQATT, CDR2 SNEGSKA (reference sequence). This CDR3 contains 12 residues. The CDR3 loop is CSASLSSHEQYF. The DNA for the CDR3 is TGCAGTGCTAGCCTCAGCTCCCACGAGCAGTACTTC.

J is TRBJ2-5 and V is TRBV20-1; tentatively, D is TRBD1 or TRBD2 (6 bases each). Deletions cut 3 bases from V and 7 bases from J, with 12 bases between. Germline CDR1 reads DFQATT; CDR2 reads SNEGSKA (reference sequence). This CDR3 comprises 12 residues. This CDR3 is CSAREGEWTQYF. CDR3 nucleotide sequence: TGCAGTGCTAGGGAGGGGGAATGGACCCAGTACTTC.

This clonotype was counted ten times or more. The J gene is TRBJ1-4, the V gene TRBV2; D unclear. Trimming removed 3 bases at V and 3 bases at J, with 11 bases between. The CDR3 extends over 15 amino acids. Looked up from germline, CDR1 is SNHLY and CDR2 is FYNNEI. Written as DNA, the CDR3 is TGTGCCAGCAGTGAGCATAGAGGAGCTAATGAAAAACTGTTTTTT. It yields the protein CASSEHRGANEKLFF.

The table lists this clonotype with a few counts. J is TRBJ2-5 and V is TRBV9; D gene ambiguous. The ends were cut back, 3 bases at V and 0 bases at J, with 15 bases in the middle. This CDR3 is 16 amino acids long. Germline V gene sequence: CDR1 SGDLS, CDR2 YYNGEE. The CDR3 spells CASSALGNGYQETQYF. In nucleotides, the CDR3 is TGTGCCAGCAGCGCCCTCGGCAACGGGTACCAAGAGACCCAGTACTTC.